This TCR beta chain was observed in a study of PD-L1 blockade in urothelial cancer (dated by TCRdb to 2017 to 2019). A note on the overall study: Therapy was started in about 2014 for all patients, and atezolizumab 1,200 mg was administered intravenously every 3 weeks. About 90% of the roughly 29 patients were identified as males with urothelial cancer of bladder origin, and a prior smoking history was reported by 18 of 29 patients. An ECOG performance status of 0 or 1 was recorded for the patients, and 0 to 3 prior chemotherapy regimens had been received by the patients. Blood samples were analyzed 3 weeks after the start of treatment (second dose) and 6 weeks after the start of treatment. Blood samples gave a median of about 140,000 T cells and under 85,000 unique TCRs, with a median clonality of approximately 0.078. The study, an exploratory multi-omic analysis, examined somatic, immune and clinical correlates of response to PD-L1 blockade with atezolizumab in urothelial cancer. TCR sequencing covered pretreatment tumor samples and matched, serially collected peripheral blood taken before and after atezolizumab treatment. Progression-free survival longer than 6 months counted as durable clinical benefit, and TCR features were additionally tested against both progression-free and overall survival. In the same patients, whole exome sequencing and RNA sequencing of pretreatment tumors were performed in addition to TCR sequencing. Nine patients reached durable clinical benefit, while 20 or so patients did not. Pretreatment blood TCR-seq was available for around 29 patients, at least one posttreatment blood collection was obtained for 25 or so patients, and tumor TCR-seq was available for 25 or so patients. Findings and caveats that apply to the study as a whole: Small sample size (n of about 30) and many exploratory analyses mean the results are intended to be hypothesis-generating. Improved progression-free and overall survival was associated with having pretreatment peripheral blood TCR clonality below the median. Patients with durable benefit showed greater expansion of tumor-associated TCR clones in peripheral blood 3 weeks after starting treatment (n of about 20, p = 0.022).

The time point label here, explained by the study, means: peripheral blood 6 weeks after treatment start. A total of 29 patients with locally advanced or metastatic urothelial carcinoma, treated at Memorial Sloan Kettering on a trial protocol, made up the cohort. Peripheral blood mononuclear cells were collected pretreatment and during treatment, at between 1 and 8 total time points per patient. The Qiagen DNeasy Blood extraction kit was used to purify genomic DNA from total PBMCs and from tumor samples. PBMCs were collected pretreatment and during treatment, and were isolated and stored as previously described. Synthetic TCR analog templates were spiked into each PCR to estimate absolute template abundance from read counts. The immunoSEQ assay was used to amplify TCRbeta CDR3 regions from genomic DNA with bias-controlled V and J gene primers. Sequencing of rearranged TCRbeta segments was done at approximately 20X coverage. Concerning the study's data processing: Sequencing errors were corrected by clustering and CDR3s were annotated against IMGT to assign V, D and J genes. Downstream analyses used only productive TCRbeta rearrangements, leaving out any out-of-frame or stop-codon sequences. To compute clonality, Shannon entropy was normalized by the log of the number of unique productive sequences and then subtracted from one. Clones differing between time points or between blood and tumor were identified using Fisher's exact test with Benjamini-Hochberg correction, with an adjusted p below 0.01 applied as the threshold. What TCRdb holds here is the immuneACCESS table cut down to in-frame rearrangements. Part of the clones is not present; checked against another copy, under half of the missing clones reflect an unresolved V gene, and the others are unexplained. For V, J and clone size, that table is used; D and trimming come from the DNA. The sample data list about 110,000 clones, and less than 95% of these were observed just once. More than 3% of the sample belongs to the ten largest clones.

For this clone: Its antigen target is currently unknown. No base quality information exists; no much larger clone differs at one position.

The CDR3 has 11 amino acids, counting the end cysteine and phenylalanine. CDR3 DNA only is kept here, 33 bases in frame from base 1. V is reduced by 8 bases and J by 11 bases, leaving a spacing of 13 bases between them. Reading the germline V gene gives CDR1 MDHEN and CDR2 SYDVKM. This receptor chain uses TRBV28 and TRBJ2-1; TRBD1 is a weak D gene call, 5 bases matching. The clonotype comes from a man aged 55 to 70 with urothelial cancer. The material sequenced was PBMCs, taken around atezolizumab (anti-PD-L1) treatment. The CDR3 amino acid sequence is: CASHSTDKQFF. The sequenced DNA is TGTGCCAGCCACAGCACGGACAAGCAGTTCTTC.